The 18 T cell receptor beta chains in this list originate from one sample, sequenced in a study of cytomegalovirus exposure and HLA in healthy donors. PCR used 60 Vbeta primers and 13 Jbeta primers. Method: immunoSEQ multiplex PCR; TCRdb's copy keeps in-frame clones and lacks some. The sample has fewer than 200,000 clones, around 81% seen once. Input material: PBMCs. These receptors were taken from a woman aged 25 to 39 in good health and CMV-seronegative.

V is TRBV19 and J is TRBJ2-3; TRBD1 aligns across 9 bases. The CDR3 is made up of 15 amino acids. With 7 bases clipped from V and 0 bases from J, the junction kept 5 bases outside the gene matches. CDR1 and CDR2 from the germline V gene are LNHDA and SQIVND (reference sequence). CDR3 residues: CASTPTGGSTDTQYF. The CDR3 DNA reads TGTGCCAGTACGCCGACAGGGGGGAGCACAGATACGCAGTATTTT.

This clone was seen many times. The CDR3 is CASRGREKPPGENEQYF. The DNA for the CDR3 is TGTGCCAGCAGGGGCCGCGAAAAGCCGCCGGGGGAGAACGAGCAGTACTTC. The chain couples TRBV5-4 to TRBJ2-7; weak D call: TRBD2 (6 bases). CDR3 length: 17 residues. The germline CDR1 and CDR2 sequences are SGHNT and YYREEE (reference sequence). V was shortened by 5 bases and J by 5 bases, with 26 bases between the two germline ends.

The J gene is TRBJ1-4, the V gene TRBV28, with 7 bases identical to TRBD1. CDR1 and CDR2 (germline): MDHEN, SYDVKM. The ends lost 6 bases at V and 8 bases at J; junction bases unmatched: 9. The CDR3 has 14 residues. This CDR3 reads CASSQQGVGEKLFF. In nucleotides, the CDR3 is TGTGCCAGCAGCCAGCAGGGGGTTGGGGAAAAACTGTTTTTT.

The chain carries TRBV15 and TRBJ2-1; 11 bases fit TRBD2. The V gene end was trimmed by 0 bases and the J gene end by 0 bases; junction bases not matched to a gene: 4. The CDR3 sequence is 18 residues long. Germline CDR1 and CDR2: LNHNV and YYDKDF (reference sequence). The CDR3 DNA follows: TGTGCCACCAGCAGAGATGGGACTAGCGGCCACTCCTACAATGAGCAGTTCTTC. Translation gives CATSRDGTSGHSYNEQFF.

V and J are TRBV4-3 and TRBJ1-6, with 9 bases fitting TRBD1. CDR3 length equals 16 residues. The germline V gene has CDR1 LGHNA and CDR2 YSLEER. V shed 1 base and J 4 bases; nucleotides not matched to a gene: 2. The CDR3 bases are TGCGCCAGCAGCCAAGTGGGGACAGGGTATAATTCACCCCTCCACTTT. As protein: CASSQVGTGYNSPLHF.

The chain uses TRBV29-1 and TRBJ2-1, with 7 positions matching TRBD2. CDR1 is SQVTM, CDR2 ANQGSEA, per germline. The CDR3 runs to 16 residues. V lost 4 bases, J lost 6 bases, and 15 bases stayed unmatched. This chain's CDR3 is CSVGFGRFGGSNEQFF. CDR3 DNA sequence: TGCAGCGTTGGGTTTGGACGCTTCGGGGGGAGCAATGAGCAGTTCTTC.

The chain links TRBV5-1 to TRBJ2-5; maybe TRBD2 (5 bases). The V end was cut by 2 bases, the J end by 2 bases, with 10 bases between. This CDR3 is built from 14 residues. The germline gives CDR1 SGHRS, CDR2 YFSETQ. DNA of the CDR3: TGCGCCAGCAGCTTCCTCGGGGATCAAGAGACCCAGTACTTC. Amino acid sequence: CASSFLGDQETQYF.

The V gene is TRBV13, the J gene TRBJ2-3, with 12 bases lining up with TRBD2. CDR3 size: 15 residues. V lost 5 bases to trimming and J lost 1 base; unmatched junction nucleotides: 1. Germline assignment: CDR1 PRHDT and CDR2 FYEKMQ (reference sequence). The CDR3 coding sequence is TGTGCCAGCAGCCGGACTAGCGGGGGCACAGATACGCAGTATTTT. As protein: CASSRTSGGTDTQYF.

The V gene is TRBV10-2, the J gene TRBJ2-5; TRBD1 matches at 8 bases. CDR1 is WSHSY and CDR2 is SAAADI in the germline V gene. The J segment lost 4 bases and the V segment lost 5 bases, leaving 6 bases of the junction unmatched. This CDR3 has 14 residues. The CDR3 DNA sequence: TGCGCCAGCAGTAGACAGGGGAGTGGAGAGACCCAGTACTTC. Protein product: CASSRQGSGETQYF.

The chain combines TRBV19 with TRBJ2-7; D gene unclear. The V end lost 4 bases, the J end lost 3 bases, and 7 bases lay between the germline ends. CDR3 length: 12 amino acids. Germline CDR1 is LNHDA and CDR2 is SQIVND (reference sequence). The CDR3 DNA follows: TGTGCCAGTAGTACGCACAGCTACGAGCAGTACTTC. Its translation is CASSTHSYEQYF.

V usage is TRBV5-1 and J usage is TRBJ2-5, with 10 bases that match TRBD1. With 4 bases clipped from V and 5 bases from J, the junction kept 8 bases outside the gene matches. CDR1 is SGHRS, CDR2 YFSETQ, per germline. The CDR3 runs to 15 residues. Written as DNA, the CDR3 is TGCGCCAGCAGCCAAGCCGGGACAGGGGAGGAGACCCAGTACTTC. Translated, it gives CASSQAGTGEETQYF.

J is TRBJ1-5 and V is TRBV19; TRBD1 matches at 8 bases. The CDR3 length is 18 residues. From germline, CDR1 is LNHDA and CDR2 SQIVND (reference sequence). J was trimmed by 3 bases and V by 3 bases; bases with no gene match: 13. Here the CDR3 reads CASSMTSWQGAPNQPQHF. CDR3 bases: TGTGCCAGTAGTATGACTTCTTGGCAGGGGGCGCCCAATCAGCCCCAGCATTTT. The whole variable domain, remainder taken from reference TRBV19 and TRBJ1-5, is DGGITQSPKYLFRKEGQNVTLSCEQNLNHDAMYWYRQDPGQGLRLIYYSQIVNDFQKGDIAEGYSVSREKKESFPLTVTSAQKNPTAFYLCASSMTSWQGAPNQPQHFGDGTRLSIL.

A single count supports this clone. This rearrangement joins TRBV19 to TRBJ2-1; TRBD2 aligns across 12 bases. V lost 2 bases, J lost 0 bases, and 8 bases stayed unmatched. The CDR3 is made up of 19 amino acids. Germline CDR1 reads LNHDA; CDR2 reads SQIVND (reference sequence). The DNA of the CDR3 is TGTGCCAGTAGTATACTGGGGAGACTAGCGGGAGCCTCCTACAATGAGCAGTTCTTC. Translated: CASSILGRLAGASYNEQFF.

The table lists this clone with a count of one. The rearrangement links TRBV7-2 to TRBJ2-7, with unresolved D. V was trimmed by 1 base and J by 1 base, leaving 11 bases between them. CDR1 is SGHTA, CDR2 FQGNSA, per germline. The CDR3 covers 15 residues. The CDR3 region has the DNA TGTGCCAGCAGCTTAGGCAGCCAACTATCCTACGAGCAGTACTTC. It yields the protein CASSLGSQLSYEQYF.

The chain uses TRBV18 and TRBJ2-1, with D possibly being TRBD2 (6 bases). Germline CDR1 and CDR2: KGHSH and LQKENI. V shed 2 bases and J shed 2 bases, with 13 bases lying between them. The CDR3 sequence is 16 residues long. The DNA of the CDR3 is TGTGCCAGCTCACCAACTAGGGACTCTACCTACAATGAGCAGTTCTTC. Encoded protein: CASSPTRDSTYNEQFF.

J is TRBJ2-1 and V is TRBV7-9; D may be TRBD1 (5 bases). This CDR3 is 13 amino acids long. Trimming cost V 5 bases and J 8 bases, with 13 bases left between them. Germline V CDR1 and CDR2: SEHNR, FQNEAQ (reference sequence). The CDR3 sequence: CASSPPLGHEQFF. The CDR3 DNA reads as TGTGCCAGCAGCCCGCCCCTGGGGCATGAGCAGTTCTTC.

The CDR3 spells CASSQNRGADYEQYF. DNA of the CDR3: TGCGCCAGCAGCCAAAACAGGGGAGCTGACTACGAGCAGTACTTC. The chain combines TRBV4-1 with TRBJ2-7; 7 bases agree with TRBD1. The germline gives CDR1 MGHRA, CDR2 YSYEKL. This CDR3 is built from 15 residues. V was clipped by 2 bases and J by 3 bases; unmatched bases: 7.

The chain uses TRBV28 and TRBJ2-5; 12 bases map to TRBD2. The CDR3 is 15 amino acids. The germline CDR1 and CDR2 sequences are MDHEN and SYDVKM. The V gene end was trimmed by 6 bases and the J gene end by 4 bases; junction bases not matched to a gene: 6. The CDR3 loop is CASSLGLAGRETQYF. The CDR3 nucleotides read TGTGCCAGCAGCTTAGGACTAGCGGGGAGAGAGACCCAGTACTTC.